This TCR beta chain was retrieved from a study of OX40 agonist ivuxolimab in advanced cancers. As for the study more broadly: Ivuxolimab was a fully human IgG2 agonistic monoclonal antibody targeting the costimulatory receptor OX40 (CD134). Intravenous ivuxolimab was administered to patients every 2 weeks at six dose levels: 0.01, 0.1, 0.3, 1.5, 3 and 10 mg/kg. Among the approximately 50 dose-escalation patients, about 20 had hepatocellular carcinoma, roughly 15 melanoma, 9 renal cell carcinoma and 9 head and neck cancer. A male proportion of roughly 85% and a mean age of approximately 60 years, ranging from about 20 to 79, were recorded for the dose-escalation cohort. Patients were allowed to have had prior anti-PD-1, anti-PD-L1 or anti-CTLA-4 therapy, and 40% of the dose-escalation patients had previously received checkpoint inhibitors. Partial responses occurred in three dose-escalation patients, of whom one had hepatocellular carcinoma and two had cutaneous melanoma. Peripheral TCRbeta sequencing aimed to test whether ivuxolimab altered TCR sequence diversity and caused clonal T-cell expansion. The paper reports the monotherapy dose-escalation portion (N of about 54 patients) of the phase I ivuxolimab trial. The full study reports these points: After ivuxolimab, CD8+ T cells had more expanded clones than CD4+ T cells on average. Antigen specificity was not determined for the clonally expanded peripheral T cells. Partial responders in the 0.1-3.0 mg/kg groups had among the lowest normalized peripheral clonal expansion, especially among CD8+ T cells. At doses from 0.1 to 3.0 mg/kg, clonal expansion was seen in both CD4+ and CD8+ blood T cells between baseline and week 6. Low levels of normalized T-cell clonal expansion were also seen in some patients who did not respond.

To sequence the TCRbeta CDR3 region, genomic DNA was isolated from the sorted cells. The immunoSEQ Assay was used for sequencing of TCRbeta CDR3 regions. As stored in TCRdb, this immuneACCESS dataset retains in-frame rearrangements with V and J assigned. A fraction of the clones does not appear; measured against another copy, unresolved V genes explain less than half of the discrepancy, and the remainder lacks a known reason. Recorded for this sample are some 34,000 clones; roughly 84% of them occurred a single time. Together, the top ten hold around a fifth of the sample. A note on this clone: There is no known antigen for this receptor. The sample holds no much larger clone one base away, and base qualities are not on file.

The V and J ends are trimmed by 4 bases and 1 base, leaving 16 bases between them. The CDR3 starts with the cysteine, ends with the phenylalanine, and has 16 residues. Of the read, only the CDR3 DNA is kept; its 48 bases are in frame from base 1. Reading the germline V gene (reference sequence) gives CDR1 SGHNT and CDR2 YYREEE. The trial excluded patients who had a history of autoimmune disease or were on systemic immunosuppression. Peripheral blood for TCR sequencing was drawn from every dose cohort at baseline, at cycle 4 day 1 and at cycle 7 day 1. Samples were obtained from an open-label, multicenter, first-in-human phase I dose-escalation trial of ivuxolimab. Adults with locally advanced or metastatic melanoma, renal cell carcinoma, hepatocellular carcinoma or head and neck squamous cell carcinoma were enrolled in the trial. Before TCR sequencing, CD4+ T cells and CD8+ T cells were sorted from peripheral blood as separate populations.

The TCR comes from an adult with an advanced solid tumor such as melanoma, head and neck, liver or kidney cancer. Sample: CD4+ or CD8+ T cells sorted from blood, taken in a trial of the OX40 agonist ivuxolimab. Recombination linked TRBV5-4 to TRBJ2-3; a tentative D call is TRBD2 (6 bases match). The DNA is as follows: TGTGCCAGCAGCCAAGAGGCTAGCGCCCGCACAGATACGCAGTATTTT. This yields the protein CASSQEASARTDTQYF.